A single count supports the clone carrying this T cell receptor beta chain. Antigen: not known. The CDR3 extends over 16 amino acids. The V gene end was trimmed by 2 bases and the J gene end by 2 bases; junction bases not matched to a gene: 6. Germline loops: CDR1 SGDLS, CDR2 YYNGEE. The sample belongs to a study of OX40 agonist ivuxolimab in advanced cancers. Study-level information: Three partial responders included one hepatocellular carcinoma patient and two cutaneous melanoma patients.

Patients were ruled out by autoimmune disease history or systemic immunosuppression. The study sampled blood at baseline, cycle 4 day 1, and cycle 7 day 1. The assay was immunoSEQ multiplex PCR, and TCRdb's table has in-frame clones only and misses some. The data hold 43,000 or so clones, with around 89% observed a single time. Overall study results and limits: Blood T cells, both CD4+ and CD8+, expanded clonally by week 6 at 0.1 to 3.0 mg/kg.

The material was CD4+ or CD8+ T cells sorted from blood, obtained in a trial of the OX40 agonist ivuxolimab. The chain couples TRBV9 to TRBJ1-2; 10 nucleotides agree with TRBD1. The receptor was isolated from an adult with an advanced solid tumor such as melanoma, head and neck, liver or kidney cancer. The CDR3 bases are TGTGCCAGCAGCGTCGGGACAGGGGCCGCGAACTATGGCTACACCTTC. Translating it yields CASSVGTGAANYGYTF.